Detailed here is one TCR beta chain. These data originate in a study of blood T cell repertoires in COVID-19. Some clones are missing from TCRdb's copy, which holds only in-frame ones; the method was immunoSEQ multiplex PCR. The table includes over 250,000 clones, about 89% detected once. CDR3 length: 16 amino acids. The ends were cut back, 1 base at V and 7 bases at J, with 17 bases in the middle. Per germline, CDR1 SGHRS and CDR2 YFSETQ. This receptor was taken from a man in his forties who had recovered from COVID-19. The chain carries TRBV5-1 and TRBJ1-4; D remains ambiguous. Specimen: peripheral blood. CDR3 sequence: CASSLMSLQRGEKLFF. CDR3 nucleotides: TGCGCCAGCAGCTTGATGAGTTTGCAACGAGGTGAAAAACTGTTTTTT.